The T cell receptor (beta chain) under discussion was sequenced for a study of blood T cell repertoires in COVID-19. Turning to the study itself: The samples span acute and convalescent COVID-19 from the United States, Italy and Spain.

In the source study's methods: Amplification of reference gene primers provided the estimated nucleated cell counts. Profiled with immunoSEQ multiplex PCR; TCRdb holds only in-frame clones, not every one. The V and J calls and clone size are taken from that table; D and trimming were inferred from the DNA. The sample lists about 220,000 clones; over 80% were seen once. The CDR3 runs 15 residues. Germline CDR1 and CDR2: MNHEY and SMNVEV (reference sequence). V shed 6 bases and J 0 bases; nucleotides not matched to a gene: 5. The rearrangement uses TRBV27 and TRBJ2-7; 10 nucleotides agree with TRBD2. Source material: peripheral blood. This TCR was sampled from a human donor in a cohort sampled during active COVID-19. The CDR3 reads CASRPSGSPSYEQYF. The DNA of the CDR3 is TGTGCCAGCAGACCTAGCGGGAGTCCCTCCTACGAGCAGTACTTC.